This paragraph reports one TCR beta chain. Sequencing used immunoSEQ multiplex PCR; TCRdb keeps in-frame clones, though not all of them. The data contain about 81,000 clones, almost 85% of them seen just once; the ten biggest clones take up less than 8.5%. This specimen belongs to a study of blood T cell repertoires in COVID-19. Germline CDR1 reads MNHEY; CDR2 reads SVGEGT. The CDR3 runs to 16 residues. V shed 2 bases and J 0 bases; nucleotides not matched to a gene: 6. The gene calls are TRBV6-2 or TRBV6-3 and TRBJ1-1; TRBD1 matches at 7 bases. The sequence was obtained from a human donor in a cohort sampled during active COVID-19. The sequenced sample consisted of peripheral blood. In nucleotides, the CDR3 is TGTGCCAGCAGTTACACCTCTGGACAGGTGAACACTGAAGCTTTCTTT. Translating it yields CASSYTSGQVNTEAFF.